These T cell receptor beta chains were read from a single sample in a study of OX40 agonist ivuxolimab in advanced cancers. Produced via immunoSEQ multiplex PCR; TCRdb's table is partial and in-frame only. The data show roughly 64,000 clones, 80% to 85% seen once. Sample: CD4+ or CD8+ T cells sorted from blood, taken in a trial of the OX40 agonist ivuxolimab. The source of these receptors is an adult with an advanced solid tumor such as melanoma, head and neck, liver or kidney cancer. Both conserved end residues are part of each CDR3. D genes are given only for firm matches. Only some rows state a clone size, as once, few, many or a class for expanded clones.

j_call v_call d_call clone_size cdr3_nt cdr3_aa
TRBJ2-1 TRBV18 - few TGTGCCAGCTCACCCTCGGGACTTACCGGTGAGCAGTTCTTC CASSPSGLTGEQFF
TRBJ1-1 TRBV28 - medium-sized TGTGCCAGCAGTCTGATAAGGACTGAAGCTTTCTTT CASSLIRTEAFF
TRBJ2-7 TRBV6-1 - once TGTGCCAGCAGTGAAGGGGTGGGCAGGTTCCCCCTCGAGCAGTACTTC CASSEGVGRFPLEQYF
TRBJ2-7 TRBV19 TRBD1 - TGTGCCAGTGGGATCGGTGACAGGGGTAACGAGCAGTACTTC CASGIGDRGNEQYF
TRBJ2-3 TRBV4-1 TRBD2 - TGCGCCAGCAGCCAAGAAGGGCTAGCGGGAACGCAGTATTTT CASSQEGLAGTQYF
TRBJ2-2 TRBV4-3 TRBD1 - TGCGCCAGCAGCCAAGATTGGAAGGACAGGGAATATTCGAACACCGGGGAGCTGTTTTTT CASSQDWKDREYSNTGELFF
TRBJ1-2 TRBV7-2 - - TGTGCCAGCAGCATCGGGACAAGTAATAACTATGGCTACACCTTC CASSIGTSNNYGYTF
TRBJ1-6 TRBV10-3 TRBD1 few TGTGCCATCAGTCGGGACAGGGGAGAGCCCCTCCACTTT CAISRDRGEPLHF
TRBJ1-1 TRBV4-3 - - TGCGCCAGCAGCCAAGAACCCGGGTCTGAAGCTTTCTTT CASSQEPGSEAFF
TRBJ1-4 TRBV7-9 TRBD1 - TGTGCCAGCAGCAGGCAGGGGGCAGCTAATGAAAAACTGTTTTTT CASSRQGAANEKLFF
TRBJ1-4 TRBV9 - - TGTGCCAGCAGCGCCCGTGGGCGGTTTGGGGAGGGAGCAACTAATGAAAAACTGTTTTTT CASSARGRFGEGATNEKLFF
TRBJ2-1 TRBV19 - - TGTGCCAGTACAGGTTGGGGGAACAATGAGCAGTTCTTC CASTGWGNNEQFF
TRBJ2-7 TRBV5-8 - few TGTGCCAGCAGCCGGAGGGTGGTGTCCGAGCAGTACTTC CASSRRVVSEQYF
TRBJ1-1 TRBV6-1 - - TGTGCCAGCAGTGGCCAGGGGTATGAAGCTTTCTTT CASSGQGYEAFF
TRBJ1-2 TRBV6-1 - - TGTGCCAGTGTTGTGGGGATCTATGGCTACACCTTC CASVVGIYGYTF
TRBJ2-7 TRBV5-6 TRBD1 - TGTGCCAGCAGCTTGGTGGGCAGGGGGCGGTACGAGCAGTACTTC CASSLVGRGRYEQYF
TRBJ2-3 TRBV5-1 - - TGCGCCAGCAGCTTGGTGGGAACCCTCACAGATACGCAGTATTTT CASSLVGTLTDTQYF
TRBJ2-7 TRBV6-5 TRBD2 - TGTGCCAGCAGTTATACCCCGGGACTAGCGTACGAGCAGTACTTC CASSYTPGLAYEQYF
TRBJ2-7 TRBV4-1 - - TGCGCCAGCAGCCAAGAAGGACGGGTAAACTACGAGCAGTACTTC CASSQEGRVNYEQYF
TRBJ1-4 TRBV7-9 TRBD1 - TGTGCCAGCAGCTCCCGACAGGGGCGAGAAAAACTGTTTTTT CASSSRQGREKLFF
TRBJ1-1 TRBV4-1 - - TGCGCCAGCAGCCAAGATAAGGGGAGTTTCACTGAAGCTTTCTTT CASSQDKGSFTEAFF
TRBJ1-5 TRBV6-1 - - TGTGCCAGCTCTACCGGGGAATATAGCAATCAGCCCCAGCATTTT CASSTGEYSNQPQHF
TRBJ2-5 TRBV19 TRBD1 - TGTGCCAGTAGCCTACAGGGGTATCGAGAGACCCAGTACTTC CASSLQGYRETQYF
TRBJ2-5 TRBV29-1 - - TGCAGCGTTGTTAAGGGGGAAGAGACCCAGTACTTC CSVVKGEETQYF
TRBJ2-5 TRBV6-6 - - TGTGCCAGCAGTTACGCGGCGGATCAAGAGACCCAGTACTTC CASSYAADQETQYF
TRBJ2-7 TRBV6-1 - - TGTGCCAGCAGTGAAGGTTTTCAGACAGGGACTTACGAGCAGTACTTC CASSEGFQTGTYEQYF
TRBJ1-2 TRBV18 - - TGTGCCAGCTCACCACCCCACCTACAGGGTAGGAATGGCTACACCTTC CASSPPHLQGRNGYTF
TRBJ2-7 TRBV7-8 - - TGTGCCAGCAGCTTACAGGGACCCCTGTTGAGCGAGCAGTACTTC CASSLQGPLLSEQYF
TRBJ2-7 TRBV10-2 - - TGCGCCAGCAGTGAGCTCGGGCCCTACGAGCAGTACTTC CASSELGPYEQYF
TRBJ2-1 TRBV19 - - TGTGCCAGTAGTATCCCAACAAGATACAATGAGCAGTTCTTC CASSIPTRYNEQFF
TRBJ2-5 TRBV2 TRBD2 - TGTGCCAGCAAGCCAGGGGCGGGAGGGGAGACCCAGTACTTC CASKPGAGGETQYF
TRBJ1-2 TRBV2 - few TGTGCCAGCAGTGATCGAAGCTATGGCTACACCTTC CASSDRSYGYTF
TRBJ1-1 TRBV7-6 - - TGTGCCAGCAGCCCCTACGGGAGCACTGAAGCTTTCTTT CASSPYGSTEAFF
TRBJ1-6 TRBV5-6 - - TGTGCCAGCGGGATACAGGGAGTTTTCTCACCCCTCCACTTT CASGIQGVFSPLHF
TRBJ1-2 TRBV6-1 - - TGTGCCAGCAGTGTAGGGTCTAACTATGGCTACACCTTC CASSVGSNYGYTF
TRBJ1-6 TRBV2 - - TGTGCCAGCAGGGGCAGGGGCTCGAATTCACCCCTCCACTTT CASRGRGSNSPLHF
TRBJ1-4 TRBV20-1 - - TGCAGTGCGGGTCCTGGTGAAAAACTGTTTTTT CSAGPGEKLFF
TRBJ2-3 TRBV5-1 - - TGCGCCAGCAGCTTATCACGTCGGGAGGATACGCAGTATTTT CASSLSRREDTQYF
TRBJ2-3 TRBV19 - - TGTGCCACCCAAGCCACAGATACGCAGTATTTT CATQATDTQYF
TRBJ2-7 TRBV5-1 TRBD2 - TGCGCCAGCAGCTTGGCTGCGGGAGTCTACGAGCAGTACTTC CASSLAAGVYEQYF
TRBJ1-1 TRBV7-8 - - TGTGCCAGCAGCTTCCAGGGTCAGGGCACTGAAGCTTTCTTT CASSFQGQGTEAFF
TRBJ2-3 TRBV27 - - TGTGCCAGCAGTCCCGGGGGATACACAGATACGCAGTATTTT CASSPGGYTDTQYF
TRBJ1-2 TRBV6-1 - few TGTGCCAGCAGTGAATATTTCGCTTCTAACTATGGCTACACCTTC CASSEYFASNYGYTF
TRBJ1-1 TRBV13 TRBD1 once TGTGCCAGCAGCCGGACAGGGCCAGCTTTCTTT CASSRTGPAFF
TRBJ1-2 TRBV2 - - TGTGCCAGCAGACCAGCAAGATCCTACACCTTC CASRPARSYTF
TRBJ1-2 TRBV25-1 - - TGTGCCAGCAGTGAAGGCCGGGGCTACACCTTC CASSEGRGYTF
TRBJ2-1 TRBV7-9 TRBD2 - TGTGCCAGCAGCTCGGGGGGCTCCTACAATGAGCAGTTCTTC CASSSGGSYNEQFF
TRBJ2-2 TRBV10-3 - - TGTGCCATCATGGCAGGGCGAGACACCGGGGAGCTGTTTTTT CAIMAGRDTGELFF
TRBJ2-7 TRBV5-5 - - TGTGCCAGCAGCTTAGATTTGGACAACTCCTACGAGCAGTACTTC CASSLDLDNSYEQYF
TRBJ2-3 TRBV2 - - TGTGCCAGCAGTGTACAAGACGATACGCAGTATTTT CASSVQDDTQYF
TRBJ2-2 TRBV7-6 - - TGTGCCAGCAGCTATAGACAGGGAGGCGGGGAGCTGTTTTTT CASSYRQGGGELFF
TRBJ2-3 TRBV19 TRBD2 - TGTGCCAGTAGTAGTCTGACTAGCGGGGGGGATACGCAGTATTTT CASSSLTSGGDTQYF
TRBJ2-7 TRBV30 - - TGTGCCTGGAGGGAACCGGGACGGACCTACGAGCAGTACTTC CAWREPGRTYEQYF
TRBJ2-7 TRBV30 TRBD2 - TGTGCCTGGAGTGTAGGACTAGCGGGAACCCACGAGCAGTACTTC CAWSVGLAGTHEQYF
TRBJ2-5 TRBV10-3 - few TGTGCCATCAGTGACTCCCGGGCCTCAAAGGGGCACCAAGAGACCCAGTACTTC CAISDSRASKGHQETQYF